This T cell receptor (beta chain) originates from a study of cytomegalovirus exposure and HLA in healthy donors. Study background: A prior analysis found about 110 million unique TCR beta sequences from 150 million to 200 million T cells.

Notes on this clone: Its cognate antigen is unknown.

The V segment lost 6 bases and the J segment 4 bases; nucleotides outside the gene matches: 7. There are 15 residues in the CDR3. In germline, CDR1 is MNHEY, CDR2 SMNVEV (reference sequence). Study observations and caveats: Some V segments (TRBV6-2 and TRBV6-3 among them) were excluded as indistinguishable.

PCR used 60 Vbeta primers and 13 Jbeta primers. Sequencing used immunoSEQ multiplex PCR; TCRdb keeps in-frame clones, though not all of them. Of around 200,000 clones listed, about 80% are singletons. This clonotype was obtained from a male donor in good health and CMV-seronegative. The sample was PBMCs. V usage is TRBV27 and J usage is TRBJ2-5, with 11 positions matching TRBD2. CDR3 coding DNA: TGTGCCAGCAGACCTAGCGGGGGGTCCCCAGAGACCCAGTACTTC. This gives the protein CASRPSGGSPETQYF.